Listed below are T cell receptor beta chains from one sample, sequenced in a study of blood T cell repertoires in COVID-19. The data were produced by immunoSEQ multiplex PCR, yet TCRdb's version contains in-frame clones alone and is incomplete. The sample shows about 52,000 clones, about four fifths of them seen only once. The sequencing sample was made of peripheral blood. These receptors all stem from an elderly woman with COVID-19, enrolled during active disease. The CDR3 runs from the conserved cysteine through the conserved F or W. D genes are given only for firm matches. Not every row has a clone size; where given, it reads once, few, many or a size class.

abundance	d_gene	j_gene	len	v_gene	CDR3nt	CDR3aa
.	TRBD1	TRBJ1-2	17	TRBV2	TGTGCCAGCAGTGAAATAGGGACAGGGAAGTTTTCGGATGGCTACACCTTC	CASSEIGTGKFSDGYTF
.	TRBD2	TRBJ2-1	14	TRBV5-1	TGCGCCAGCAGCTTGGTGGGGAGGGACAATGAGCAGTTCTTC	CASSLVGRDNEQFF
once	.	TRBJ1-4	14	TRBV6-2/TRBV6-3	TGTGCCAGCAGCACGGGAGTCGGAGGGGAAAAACTGTTTTTT	CASSTGVGGEKLFF
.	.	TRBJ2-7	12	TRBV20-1	TGCAGTGCTAGTGGAGGGAGCTACGAGCAGTACTTC	CSASGGSYEQYF
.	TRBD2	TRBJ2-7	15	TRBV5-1	TGCGCCAGCAGCTTGGAAGCGGGGGCCGCCTACGAGCAGTACTTC	CASSLEAGAAYEQYF
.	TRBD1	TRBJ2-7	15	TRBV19	TGTGCCAGTAGTAGGGACAGGGAGTCTTCCTACGAGCAGTACTTC	CASSRDRESSYEQYF
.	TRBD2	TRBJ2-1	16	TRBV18	TGTGCCAGCTCACCTAGGTCGCTAGCGGCGTACAATGAGCAGTTCTTC	CASSPRSLAAYNEQFF
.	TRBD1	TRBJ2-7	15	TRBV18	TGTGCCAGCTCACCACCGGGACAGGGCTCCTACGAGCAGTACTTC	CASSPPGQGSYEQYF
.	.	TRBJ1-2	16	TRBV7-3	TGTGCCAGCAGCCCACAGGGAGGGGGGCCCTTATATGGCTACACCTTC	CASSPQGGGPLYGYTF
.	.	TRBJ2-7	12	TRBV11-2	TGTGCCAGCAGCTTAGCTCTACAGGAGCAGTACTTC	CASSLALQEQYF
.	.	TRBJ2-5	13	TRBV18	TGTGCCAGCTCACCTTTCCAGGGAGAGACCCAGTACTTC	CASSPFQGETQYF
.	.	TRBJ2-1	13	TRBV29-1	TGCAGCGTTAGACAAAGCTCCTACAATGAGCAGTTCTTC	CSVRQSSYNEQFF
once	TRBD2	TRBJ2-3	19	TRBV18	TGTGCCAGCTCACCTTCCGATTTAGGTCTAGCGGGATCAGGAGATACGCAGTATTTT	CASSPSDLGLAGSGDTQYF
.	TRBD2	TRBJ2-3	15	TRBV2	TGTGCCAGCAGTGCCACTAGCGGGAGGGCCTTAACGCAGTATTTT	CASSATSGRALTQYF
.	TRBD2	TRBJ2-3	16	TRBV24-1	TGTGCCACCAGTGATAAGGGAGCGGGAGGCCCAGATACGCAGTATTTT	CATSDKGAGGPDTQYF
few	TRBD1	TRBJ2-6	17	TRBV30	TGTGCCTGGGACCCCGGACAGGGCGTCTCTGGGGCCAACGTCCTGACTTTC	CAWDPGQGVSGANVLTF
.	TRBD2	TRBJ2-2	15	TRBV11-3	TGTGCCAGCAGCTGGGGGGGATCGAACACCGGGGAGCTGTTTTTT	CASSWGGSNTGELFF
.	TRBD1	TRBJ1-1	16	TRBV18	TGTGCCAGCTCACCACAGACCTGGACAGGGGGCTCTGAAGCTTTCTTT	CASSPQTWTGGSEAFF
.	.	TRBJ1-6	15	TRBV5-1	TGCGCCAGCAGCTTGGCCGGTTCCAAAAATTCACCCCTCCACTTT	CASSLAGSKNSPLHF
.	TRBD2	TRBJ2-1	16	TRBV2	TGTGCCAGCAGACCTCGACTAGCGGGAGTAGAAAATGAGCAGTTCTTC	CASRPRLAGVENEQFF
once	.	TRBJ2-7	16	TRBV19	TGTGCCAGTAAGTTAGGGGACGGGAGTCCCTCCTACGAGCAGTACTTC	CASKLGDGSPSYEQYF
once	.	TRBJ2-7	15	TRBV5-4	TGTGCCAGCAGCTACCCCGGCCGCCGACGGGACGAGCAGTACTTC	CASSYPGRRRDEQYF
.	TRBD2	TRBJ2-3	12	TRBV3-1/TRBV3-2	TGTGCCAGCAGTCTGACTAGCGGGAGGCAGTATTTT	CASSLTSGRQYF
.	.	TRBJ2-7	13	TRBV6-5	TGTGCCAGTTCGGAGGGCAGGGTGGACGAGCAGTACTTC	CASSEGRVDEQYF
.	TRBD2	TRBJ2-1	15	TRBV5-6	TGTGCCAGCAGCTTGGGCCTAGCGGCATACAATGAGCAGTTCTTC	CASSLGLAAYNEQFF
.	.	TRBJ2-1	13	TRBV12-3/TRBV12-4	TGTGCCAGCAGTTTAGGGGGGGGGCAGGTGCAGTTCTTC	CASSLGGGQVQFF
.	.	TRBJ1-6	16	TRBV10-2	TGCGCCAGCAGTGAGAAAGGGGCGCCGTATAATTCACCCCTCCACTTT	CASSEKGAPYNSPLHF
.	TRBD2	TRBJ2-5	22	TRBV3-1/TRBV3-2	TGTGCCAGCAGCCAAGATCGGGCCCGACCCAGGTCCCAGGGCGGGGGGCAAGAGACCCAGTACTTC	CASSQDRARPRSQGGGQETQYF
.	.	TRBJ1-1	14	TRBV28	TGTGCCAGCAGTTCGGACGGGGAGAACACTGAAGCTTTCTTT	CASSSDGENTEAFF
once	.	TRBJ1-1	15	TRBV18	TGTGCCAGCTCATTAAGCGGGGGGACGAACACTGAAGCTTTCTTT	CASSLSGGTNTEAFF
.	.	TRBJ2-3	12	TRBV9	TGTGCCAGCAGCGTAGCGAGAGATACGCAGTATTTT	CASSVARDTQYF
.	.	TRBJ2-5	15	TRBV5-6	TGTGCCAGCAGCTGGCCACAGGGACCCCAAGAGACCCAGTACTTC	CASSWPQGPQETQYF
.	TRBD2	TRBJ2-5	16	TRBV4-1	TGCGCCAGCAGCCAAGGGCTAGCGGGAGGATGGGAGACCCAGTACTTC	CASSQGLAGGWETQYF
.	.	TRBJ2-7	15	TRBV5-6	TGTGCCAGCAGCTTGAGTGCAGGGGCGCGTTACGAGCAGTACTTC	CASSLSAGARYEQYF
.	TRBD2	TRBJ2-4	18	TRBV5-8	TGTGCCAGCAGCTGGCGGGAGACTCCTTACTGGGCCAAAAACATTCAGTACTTC	CASSWRETPYWAKNIQYF
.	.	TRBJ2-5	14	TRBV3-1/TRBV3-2	TGTGCCAGCAGCCAAGCGGCGGATCAAGAGACCCAGTACTTC	CASSQAADQETQYF
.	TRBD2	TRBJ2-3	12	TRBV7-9	TGTGCCAGCAGCTTAGGCGGGAGTACGCAGTATTTT	CASSLGGSTQYF
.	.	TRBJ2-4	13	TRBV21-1	TGTGCCAGCCAAGTGACTTCCAAAAACATTCAGTACTTC	CASQVTSKNIQYF